This TCR beta chain stems from a study of identical twins. Study-wide results and limits: The models gave estimates that fell short of the out-of-frame TCR alpha sharing seen in monozygotic twins. There were fewer insertions in abundant cord blood beta clonotypes, but memory repertoires showed no such pattern.

Worth noting for this clonotype: Its antigen is currently unknown.

All donors were healthy Caucasians. A template switching step contributed a universal primer site, while unique molecular identifiers were present in the cDNA. TCRdb re-derived calls from the 5' RACE reads in MiXCR, one entry per CDR3 protein. The table has around 290,000 distinct CDR3 sequences, roughly 10% seen once; the top ten hold approximately 6.5%. In addition, the sample was reused for a study of yellow fever vaccine responses in identical twins.

This clonotype was sampled from a woman aged 18 to 35 in good health. The source material was CD8+ T cells sorted from blood.

CDR3 residues: CASSIEASGMPLYNEQFF. In DNA, the CDR3 is TGTGCCAGTAGTATTGAAGCTAGCGGGATGCCACTCTACAATGAGCAGTTCTTC. The chain couples TRBV19 to TRBJ2-1; 9 nucleotides align to TRBD2. The V gene end was trimmed by 3 bases and the J gene end by 3 bases; junction bases not matched to a gene: 12. Looked up from germline, CDR1 is LNHDA and CDR2 is SQIVND (reference sequence). The CDR3 covers 18 residues.